This paragraph covers one T cell receptor (beta chain) sequence. The sample originates from a study of Ad26.COV2.S vaccination and SARS-CoV-2 variants. This table comes from immunoSEQ multiplex PCR, and its TCRdb copy is limited to in-frame clones, with some not included. The sample gives about 400,000 clones, roughly four fifths of which show up once; nearly 7.5% is in the top ten. Treatment reported: 15 to 20 received Ad26.COV2.S at low or high dose, single or two shots; 5 received placebo; per-sample allocation not given. Specimen acquisition occurred on day 63 following the initial vaccine or placebo injection. The material sequenced was peripheral blood, taken in a trial of Ad26.COV2.S vaccine versus placebo. The TCR sequence derives from a person between 18 and 65 years old who received the Ad26.COV2.S COVID-19 vaccine or a placebo.

The CDR3 protein is CASSPRTSLYGETQYF. The CDR3 region has the DNA TGTGCCAGCAGCCCGCGGACTAGTCTGTACGGAGAGACCCAGTACTTC. The V and J genes are TRBV11-2 and TRBJ2-5, with TRBD2 identical over 7 bases. The CDR3 runs 16 residues. The V gene's germline CDR1 is SGHAT and CDR2 FQNNGV. V was clipped by 5 bases and J by 4 bases; unmatched bases: 13.